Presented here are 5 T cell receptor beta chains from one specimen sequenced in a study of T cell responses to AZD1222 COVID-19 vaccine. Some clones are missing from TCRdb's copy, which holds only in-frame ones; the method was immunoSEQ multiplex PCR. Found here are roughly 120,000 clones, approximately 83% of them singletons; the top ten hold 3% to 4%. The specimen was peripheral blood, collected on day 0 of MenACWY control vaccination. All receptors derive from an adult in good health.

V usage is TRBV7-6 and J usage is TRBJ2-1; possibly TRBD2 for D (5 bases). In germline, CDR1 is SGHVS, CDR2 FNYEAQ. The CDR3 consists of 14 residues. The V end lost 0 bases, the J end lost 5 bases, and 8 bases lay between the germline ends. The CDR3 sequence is CASSLAYGDNEQFF. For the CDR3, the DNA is TGTGCCAGCAGCTTAGCGTACGGGGACAATGAGCAGTTCTTC. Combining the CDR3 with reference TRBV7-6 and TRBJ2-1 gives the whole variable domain GAGVSQSPRYKVTKRGQDVALRCDPISGHVSLYWYRQALGQGPEFLTYFNYEAQQDKSGLPNDRFSAERPEGSISTLTIQRTEQRDSAMYRCASSLAYGDNEQFFGPGTRLTVL.

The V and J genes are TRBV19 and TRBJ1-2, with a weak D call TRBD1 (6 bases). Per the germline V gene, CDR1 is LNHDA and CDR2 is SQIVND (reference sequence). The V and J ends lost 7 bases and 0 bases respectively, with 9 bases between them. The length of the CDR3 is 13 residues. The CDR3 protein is CASNQGSNYGYTF. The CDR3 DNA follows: TGTGCCAGTAATCAGGGGTCTAACTATGGCTACACCTTC.

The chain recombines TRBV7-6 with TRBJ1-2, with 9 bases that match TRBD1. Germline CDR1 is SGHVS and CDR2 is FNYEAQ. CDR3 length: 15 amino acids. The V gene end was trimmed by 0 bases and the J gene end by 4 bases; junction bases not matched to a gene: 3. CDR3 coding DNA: TGTGCCAGCAGCTTAGCGGAGGGACAGGGCTATGGCTACACCTTC. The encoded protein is CASSLAEGQGYGYTF.

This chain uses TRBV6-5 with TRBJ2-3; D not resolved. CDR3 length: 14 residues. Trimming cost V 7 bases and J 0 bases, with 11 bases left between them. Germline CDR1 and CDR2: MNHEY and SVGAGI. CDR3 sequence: CASTQDGSTDTQYF. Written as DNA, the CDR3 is TGTGCCAGCACCCAGGACGGTAGCACAGATACGCAGTATTTT.

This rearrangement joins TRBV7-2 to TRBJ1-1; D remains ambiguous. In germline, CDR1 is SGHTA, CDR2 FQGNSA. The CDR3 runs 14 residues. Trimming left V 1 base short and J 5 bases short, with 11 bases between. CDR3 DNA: TGTGCCAGCAGCTTAGAGGTCGTAACGACTGAAGCTTTCTTT. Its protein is CASSLEVVTTEAFF. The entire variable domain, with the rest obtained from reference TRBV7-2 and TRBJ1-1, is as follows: GAGVSQSPSNKVTEKGKDVELRCDPISGHTALYWYRQSLGQGLEFLIYFQGNSAPDKSGLPSDRFSAERTGGSVSTLTIQRTQQEDSAVYLCASSLEVVTTEAFFGQGTRLTVV.